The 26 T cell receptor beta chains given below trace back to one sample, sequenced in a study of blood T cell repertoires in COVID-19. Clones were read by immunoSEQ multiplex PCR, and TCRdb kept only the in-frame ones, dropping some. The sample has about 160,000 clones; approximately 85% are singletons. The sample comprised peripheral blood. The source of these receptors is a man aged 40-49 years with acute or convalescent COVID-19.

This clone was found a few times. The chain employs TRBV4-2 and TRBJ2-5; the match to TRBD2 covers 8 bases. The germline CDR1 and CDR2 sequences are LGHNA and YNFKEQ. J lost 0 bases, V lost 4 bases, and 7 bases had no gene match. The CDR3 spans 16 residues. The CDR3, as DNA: TGTGCCAGCAGCCCCCTGATAGCGGGGTACCAAGAGACCCAGTACTTC. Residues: CASSPLIAGYQETQYF.

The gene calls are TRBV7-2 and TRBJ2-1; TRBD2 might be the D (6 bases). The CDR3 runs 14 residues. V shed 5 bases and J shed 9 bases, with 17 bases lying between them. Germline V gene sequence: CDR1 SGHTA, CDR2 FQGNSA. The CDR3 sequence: CASSVTGLPSEQFF. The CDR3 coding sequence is TGTGCCAGCAGCGTAACGGGACTCCCGAGTGAGCAGTTCTTC.

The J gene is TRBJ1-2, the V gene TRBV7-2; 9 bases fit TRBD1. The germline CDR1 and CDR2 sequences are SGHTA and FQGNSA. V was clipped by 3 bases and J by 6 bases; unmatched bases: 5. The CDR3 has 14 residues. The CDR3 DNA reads TGTGCCAGCAGCTTCCGGGACAGGGCTGATGGCTACACCTTC. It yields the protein CASSFRDRADGYTF.

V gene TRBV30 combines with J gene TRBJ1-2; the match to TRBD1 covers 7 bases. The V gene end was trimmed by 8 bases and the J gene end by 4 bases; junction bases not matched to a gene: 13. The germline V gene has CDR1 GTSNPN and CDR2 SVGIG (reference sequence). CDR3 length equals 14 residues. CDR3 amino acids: CAGNWDRITYGYTF. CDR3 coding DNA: TGTGCCGGAAACTGGGACAGAATAACCTATGGCTACACCTTC.

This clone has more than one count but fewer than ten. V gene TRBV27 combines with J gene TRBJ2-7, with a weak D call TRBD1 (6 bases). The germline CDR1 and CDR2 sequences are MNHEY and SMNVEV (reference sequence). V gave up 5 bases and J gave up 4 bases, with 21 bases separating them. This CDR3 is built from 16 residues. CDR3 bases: TGTGCCAGCAGTCCCCTTGGGGGCTTGTATTCTTACGAGCAGTACTTC. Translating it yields CASSPLGGLYSYEQYF.

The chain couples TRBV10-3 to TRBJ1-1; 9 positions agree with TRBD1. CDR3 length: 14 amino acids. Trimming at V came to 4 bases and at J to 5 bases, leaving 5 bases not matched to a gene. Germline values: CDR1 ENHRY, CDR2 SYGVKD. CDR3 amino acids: CAISGQGDGTEAFF. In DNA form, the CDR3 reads TGTGCCATCAGTGGACAGGGGGACGGAACTGAAGCTTTCTTT.

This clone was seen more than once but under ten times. The DNA for the CDR3 is TGTGCCAGCAGAAGGGCCCCGGGGGTGGACGAGCAGTACTTC. Translation: CASRRAPGVDEQYF. The chain couples TRBV6-5 to TRBJ2-7; tentatively, D is TRBD2 (6 bases). Germline assignment: CDR1 MNHEY and CDR2 SVGAGI. With 6 bases removed from V and 5 bases from J, the gap between germline ends came to 17 bases. CDR3 length: 14 residues.

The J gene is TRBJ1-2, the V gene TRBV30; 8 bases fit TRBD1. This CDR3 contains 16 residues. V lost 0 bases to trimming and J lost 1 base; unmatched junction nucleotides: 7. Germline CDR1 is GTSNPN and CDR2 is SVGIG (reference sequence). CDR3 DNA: TGTGCCTGGAGTGTAAGGACAGGGTCGGGTAACTATGGCTACACCTTC. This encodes CAWSVRTGSGNYGYTF.

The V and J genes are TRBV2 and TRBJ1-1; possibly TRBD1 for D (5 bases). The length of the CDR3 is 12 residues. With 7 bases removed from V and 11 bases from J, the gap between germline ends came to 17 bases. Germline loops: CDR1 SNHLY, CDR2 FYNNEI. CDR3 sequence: CASMRTTWSAFF. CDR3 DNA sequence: TGTGCCAGCATGCGGACAACATGGTCGGCTTTCTTT.

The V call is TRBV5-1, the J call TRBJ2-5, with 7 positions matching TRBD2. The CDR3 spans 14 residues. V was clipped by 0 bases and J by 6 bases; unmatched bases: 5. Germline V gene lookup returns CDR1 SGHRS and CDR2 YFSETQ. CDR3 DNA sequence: TGCGCCAGCAGCTTGGCCGGGACTACCCAGACCCAGTACTTC. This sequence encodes CASSLAGTTQTQYF.

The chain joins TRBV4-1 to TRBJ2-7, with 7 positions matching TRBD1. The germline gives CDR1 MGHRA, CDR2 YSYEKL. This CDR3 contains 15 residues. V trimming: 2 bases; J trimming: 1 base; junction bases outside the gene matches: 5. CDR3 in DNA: TGCGCCAGCAGCCAAAGCTCGACAGGGTCCTACGAGCAGTACTTC. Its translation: CASSQSSTGSYEQYF.

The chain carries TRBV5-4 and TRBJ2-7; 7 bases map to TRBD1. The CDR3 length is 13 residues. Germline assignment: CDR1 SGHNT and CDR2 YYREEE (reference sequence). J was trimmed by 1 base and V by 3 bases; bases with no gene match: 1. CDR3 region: CASSSTGSYEQYF. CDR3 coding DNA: TGTGCCAGCAGCTCGACAGGGTCCTACGAGCAGTACTTC.

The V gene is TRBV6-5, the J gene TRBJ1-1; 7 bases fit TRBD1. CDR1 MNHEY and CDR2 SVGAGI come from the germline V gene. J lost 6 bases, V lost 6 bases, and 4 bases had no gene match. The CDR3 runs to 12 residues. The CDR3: CASSQGTAEAFF. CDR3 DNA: TGTGCCAGCAGCCAAGGGACAGCTGAAGCTTTCTTT.

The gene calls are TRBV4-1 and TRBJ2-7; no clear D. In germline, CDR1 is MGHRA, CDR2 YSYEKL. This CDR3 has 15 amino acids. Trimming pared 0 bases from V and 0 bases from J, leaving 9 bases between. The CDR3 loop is CASSQEFASSYEQYF. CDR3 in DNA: TGCGCCAGCAGCCAAGAATTCGCCAGCTCCTACGAGCAGTACTTC.

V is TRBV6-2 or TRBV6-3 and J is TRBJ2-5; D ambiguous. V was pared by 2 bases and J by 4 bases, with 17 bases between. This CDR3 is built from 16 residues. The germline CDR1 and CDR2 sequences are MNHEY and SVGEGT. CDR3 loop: CASSYERRRRGETQYF. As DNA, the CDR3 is TGTGCCAGCAGTTACGAGAGGAGACGGAGAGGAGAGACCCAGTACTTC.

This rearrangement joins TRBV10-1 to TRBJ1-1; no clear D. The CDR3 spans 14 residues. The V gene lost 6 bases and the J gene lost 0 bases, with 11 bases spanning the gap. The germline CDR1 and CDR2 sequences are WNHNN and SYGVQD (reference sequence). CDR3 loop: CASSRVYLNTEAFF. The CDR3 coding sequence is TGCGCCAGCAGCCGAGTCTACCTGAACACTGAAGCTTTCTTT.

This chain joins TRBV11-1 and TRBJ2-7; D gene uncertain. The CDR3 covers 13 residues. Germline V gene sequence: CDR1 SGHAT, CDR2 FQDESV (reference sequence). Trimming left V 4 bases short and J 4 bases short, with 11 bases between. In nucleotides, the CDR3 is TGTGCCAGCAGCTCCTCCCTTATATACGAGCAGTACTTC. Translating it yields CASSSSLIYEQYF.

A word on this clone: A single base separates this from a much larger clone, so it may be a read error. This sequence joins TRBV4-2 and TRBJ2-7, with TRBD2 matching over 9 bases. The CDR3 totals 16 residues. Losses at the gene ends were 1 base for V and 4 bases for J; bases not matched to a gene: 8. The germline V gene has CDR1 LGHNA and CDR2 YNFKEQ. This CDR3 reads CASSQGGGGARYEQYF. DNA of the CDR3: TGTGCCAGCAGCCAAGGGGGCGGGGGGGCCCGTTACGAGCAGTACTTC.

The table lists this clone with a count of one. The CDR3 nucleotides are TGTGCCAGCAGGCCCGGCGGCAAGAACACCGGGGAGCTGTTTTTT. Translation gives CASRPGGKNTGELFF. The chain carries TRBV6-5 and TRBJ2-2; D is undetermined. The germline V and J ends were trimmed by 6 bases and 1 base, with 12 bases remaining between them. Germline CDR1 MNHEY, CDR2 SVGAGI. The CDR3 has 15 residues.

The CDR3 spells CAWSVERGGRGETQYF. CDR3 bases: TGTGCCTGGAGTGTTGAGCGGGGGGGCCGAGGAGAGACCCAGTACTTC. The chain links TRBV30 to TRBJ2-5, with TRBD2 identical over 10 bases. V gave up 0 bases and J gave up 4 bases; unmatched junction bases: 8. Germline V lookup: CDR1 GTSNPN, CDR2 SVGIG (reference sequence). The CDR3 contains 16 residues.

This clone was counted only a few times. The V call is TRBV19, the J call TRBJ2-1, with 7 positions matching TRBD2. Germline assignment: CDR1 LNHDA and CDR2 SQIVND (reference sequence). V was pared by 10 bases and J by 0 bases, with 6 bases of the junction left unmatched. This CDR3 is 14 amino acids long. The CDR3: CATPTSTSYNEQFF. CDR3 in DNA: TGTGCCACCCCGACTAGCACCTCCTACAATGAGCAGTTCTTC.

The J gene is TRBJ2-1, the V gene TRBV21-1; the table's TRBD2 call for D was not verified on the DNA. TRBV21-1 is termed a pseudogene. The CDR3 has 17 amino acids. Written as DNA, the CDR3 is TGTGCCAGCAGCAAAGCCCCAACTAGCGGGGGAAGCAATGAGCAGTTCTTC. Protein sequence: CASSKAPTSGGSNEQFF.

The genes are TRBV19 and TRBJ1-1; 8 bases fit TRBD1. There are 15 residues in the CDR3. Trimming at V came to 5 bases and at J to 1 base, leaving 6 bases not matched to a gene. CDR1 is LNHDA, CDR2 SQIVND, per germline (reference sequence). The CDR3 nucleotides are TGTGCCAGTAGTCAACAGGGGGAGAAGAACACTGAAGCTTTCTTT. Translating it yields CASSQQGEKNTEAFF.

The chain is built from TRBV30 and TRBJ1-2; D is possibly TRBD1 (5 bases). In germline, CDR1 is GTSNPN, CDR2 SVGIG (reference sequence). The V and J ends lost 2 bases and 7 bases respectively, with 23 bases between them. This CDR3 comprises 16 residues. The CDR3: CAWSPYFDSSLLGYTF. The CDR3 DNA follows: TGTGCCTGGAGTCCCTACTTCGACAGTAGTCTCCTTGGCTACACCTTC.

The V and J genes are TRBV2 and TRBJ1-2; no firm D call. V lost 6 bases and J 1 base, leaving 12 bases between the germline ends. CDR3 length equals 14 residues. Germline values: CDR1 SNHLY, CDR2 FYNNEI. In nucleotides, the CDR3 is TGTGCCAGCAGGAGGGTGACAAGTAACTATGGCTACACCTTC. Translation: CASRRVTSNYGYTF.

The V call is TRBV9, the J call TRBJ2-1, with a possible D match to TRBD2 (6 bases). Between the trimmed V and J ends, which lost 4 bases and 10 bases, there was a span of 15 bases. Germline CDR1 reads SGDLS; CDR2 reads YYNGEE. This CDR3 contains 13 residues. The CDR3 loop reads CASSPYLGGEQFF. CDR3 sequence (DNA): TGTGCCAGCAGCCCATACCTCGGAGGGGAGCAGTTCTTC.